Listed here are 3 T cell receptor beta chains from one sample, sequenced in a study of patients and donors after allogeneic stem cell transplantation. TCRdb recomputed calls from the RT-PCR reads with MiXCR, one row per CDR3 protein. The sample records roughly 940,000 distinct CDR3 sequences, about a sixth being singletons. Sequencing was carried out using blood, either unsorted or a sorted T cell fraction (not recorded which). All receptors come from a human donor who was either an allogeneic HSCT recipient or a stem cell or donor lymphocyte infusion donor (not recorded which). It is not recorded whose cells these are; they may come from a transplant donor.

This chain connects TRBV20-1 to TRBJ2-5, with TRBD2 identical over 10 bases. The CDR3 spans 17 residues. With 0 bases clipped from V and 5 bases from J, the junction kept 12 bases outside the gene matches. CDR1 DFQATT and CDR2 SNEGSKA come from the germline V gene (reference sequence). This CDR3 is CSARDPSGRAPGETQYF. The CDR3 bases are TGCAGTGCTAGAGATCCAAGCGGGAGGGCGCCGGGGGAGACCCAGTACTTC.

This clonotype showed up just a few times. This rearrangement joins TRBV21-1 to TRBJ2-2; the listed D gene, TRBD1, was not tested against the DNA. TRBV21-1 is given as a pseudogene. CDR3 size: 17 residues. In DNA, the CDR3 is TGTGCCAGCAGCCTAAAACCGGGCAGATCGAACACCGGGGAGCTGTTTTTT. Protein sequence: CASSLKPGRSNTGELFF.

The J gene is TRBJ2-3, the V gene TRBV20-1; D may be TRBD2 (5 bases). V lost 0 bases, J lost 2 bases, and 18 bases lay in between. This CDR3 has 17 residues. Per the germline V gene, CDR1 is DFQATT and CDR2 is SNEGSKA (reference sequence). The CDR3 region has the DNA TGCAGTGCTAGAGATCTCATGACTCGCCGGGACACAGATACGCAGTATTTT. Translating gives CSARDLMTRRDTDTQYF.